Below are 5 T cell receptor beta chains sequenced from a single sample in a study of OX40 agonist ivuxolimab in advanced cancers. The library relied on the immunoSEQ multiplex PCR assay. TCRdb limited this immuneACCESS table to in-frame rearrangements with V and J called. A share of clones is missing; checked studies link under half to unresolved V genes, and the rest is unexplained. The sample records around 140,000 clones, 90% to 95% of which are singletons. In total, the top ten clones hold approximately 0.99% of the sample. The source was CD4+ or CD8+ T cells sorted from blood, collected in a trial of the OX40 agonist ivuxolimab. The receptor set was obtained from an adult with an advanced solid tumor such as melanoma, head and neck, liver or kidney cancer.

This clone came up a few times. The chain links TRBV4-1 to TRBJ1-2; D is ambiguous. Germline V gene sequence: CDR1 MGHRA, CDR2 YSYEKL. Trimming removed 2 bases at V and 4 bases at J, with 11 bases between. This CDR3 is built from 14 residues. CDR3 sequence (DNA): TGCGCCAGCAGCCAACCGAACCGGGGCTATGGCTACACCTTC. As protein: CASSQPNRGYGYTF.

This chain connects TRBV19 to TRBJ1-1; 9 positions match TRBD1. The CDR3 has 15 residues. CDR1 LNHDA and CDR2 SQIVND come from the germline V gene (reference sequence). V was pared by 6 bases and J by 2 bases, with 7 bases of the junction left unmatched. In DNA, the CDR3 is TGTGCCAGTAGGCGGGACAGGGTACCTAACACTGAAGCTTTCTTT. This codes for CASRRDRVPNTEAFF.

The chain links TRBV6-5 to TRBJ1-1; D is uncertain. The CDR3 length is 13 residues. V was pared by 5 bases and J by 3 bases, with 10 bases between. CDR1 is MNHEY, CDR2 SVGAGI, per germline. CDR3: CASSRFKDTEAFF. CDR3 sequence (DNA): TGTGCCAGCAGTAGGTTCAAGGACACTGAAGCTTTCTTT.

CDR3 amino acids: CASSQGGVSTSYTF. The CDR3 coding sequence is TGTGCCAGCTCACAGGGTGGGGTCTCGACGAGCTACACCTTC. The rearrangement joins TRBV18 to TRBJ1-2; no definite D call. V lost 4 bases and J 9 bases, leaving 18 bases between the germline ends. The length of the CDR3 is 14 residues. Germline CDR1 KGHSH, CDR2 LQKENI.

This CDR3 is CASSLEQGTEAFF. The CDR3 DNA sequence: TGTGCCAGCAGCTTAGAGCAGGGTACTGAAGCTTTCTTT. The V and J genes are TRBV7-9 and TRBJ1-1, with D possibly TRBD1 on 5 matching bases. Germline-derived CDR1 and CDR2 are SEHNR and FQNEAQ (reference sequence). V was clipped by 1 base and J by 5 bases, with 8 bases between them. The CDR3 spans 13 residues.